The entry below gives a single T cell receptor beta chain sequence along with its context. Its specificity is unknown. This entry belongs to a study of Ad26.COV2.S vaccination and SARS-CoV-2 variants. Study observations and caveats: The breadth of spike-specific CD8+ and CD4+ T cell responses after vaccination was reportedly substantial.

The table came from immunoSEQ multiplex PCR; TCRdb's copy has only in-frame clones and leaves some out. The sample contains 300,000 to 400,000 clones, 85% of which appear only once. The CDR3 covers 12 residues. Germline V gene lookup returns CDR1 MNHEY and CDR2 SVGAGI. Trimming removed 6 bases from V and 6 bases from J, with 12 bases in between. As for treatment: about 20 received Ad26.COV2.S at low or high dose, single or two shots; about 5 received placebo; per-sample allocation not given. Specimens were obtained on day 63 following the first vaccine or placebo injection. Donation was by an adult aged 18-55 years who was in Boston.

This specimen was peripheral blood, taken in a trial of Ad26.COV2.S vaccine versus placebo. This chain links TRBV6-5 with TRBJ2-7; D is perhaps TRBD1 (6 bases). The TCR was taken from a person aged 18 to 59 who received the Ad26.COV2.S COVID-19 vaccine or a placebo. CDR3 in DNA: TGTGCCAGCAGACGGGCAGGGGCCGAGCAGTACTTC. This sequence encodes CASRRAGAEQYF.